This T cell receptor beta chain comes out of a study of response to subunit inactivated influenza vaccine. Points from the study as a whole: Authors proposed each seasonal influenza vaccination draws in few new T cells.

This clonotype was observed a few times. Antigen specificity is unknown. TCRdb independently ran MiXCR on the RT-PCR reads; one entry per CDR3 protein. The table lists around 530,000 distinct CDR3 sequences, 10% to 15% of them singletons, with roughly 10% in the top ten. The CDR3 length is 14 residues. V was shortened by 0 bases and J by 3 bases, with 9 bases between the two germline ends. In germline, CDR1 is DFQATT, CDR2 SNEGSKA (reference sequence). The sequencing here drew on PBMCs from blood, taken on the day of vaccination. The V call is TRBV20-1, the J call TRBJ1-5; weak D call: TRBD1 (6 bases). This receptor was taken from a middle-aged man who received an inactivated influenza vaccine. This chain's CDR3 is CSAREQGNNQPQHF. The CDR3 bases are TGCAGTGCTAGAGAACAGGGAAACAATCAGCCCCAGCATTTT.